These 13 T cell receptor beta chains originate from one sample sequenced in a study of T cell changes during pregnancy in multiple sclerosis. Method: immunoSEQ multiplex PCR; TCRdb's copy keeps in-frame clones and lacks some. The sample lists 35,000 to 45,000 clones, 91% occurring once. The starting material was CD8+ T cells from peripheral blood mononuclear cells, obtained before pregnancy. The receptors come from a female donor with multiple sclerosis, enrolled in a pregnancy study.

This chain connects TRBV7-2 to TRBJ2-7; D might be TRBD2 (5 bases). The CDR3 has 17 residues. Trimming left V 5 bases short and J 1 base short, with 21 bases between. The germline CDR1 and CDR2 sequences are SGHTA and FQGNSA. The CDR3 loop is CASSEEAGVWRSYEQYF. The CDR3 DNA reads TGTGCCAGCAGCGAAGAGGCGGGCGTCTGGCGATCCTACGAGCAGTACTTC.

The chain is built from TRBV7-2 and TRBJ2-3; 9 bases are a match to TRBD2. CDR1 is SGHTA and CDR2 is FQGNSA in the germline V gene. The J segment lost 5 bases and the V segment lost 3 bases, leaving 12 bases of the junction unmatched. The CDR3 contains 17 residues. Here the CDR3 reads CASSLNWGSGRIDTQYF. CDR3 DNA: TGTGCCAGCAGCTTGAATTGGGGTAGCGGGAGAATAGATACGCAGTATTTT.

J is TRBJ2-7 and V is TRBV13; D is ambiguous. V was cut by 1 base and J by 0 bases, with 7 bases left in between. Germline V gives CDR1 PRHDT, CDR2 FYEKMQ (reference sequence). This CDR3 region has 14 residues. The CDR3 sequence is CASSLVADSYEQYF. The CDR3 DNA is TGTGCCAGCAGCTTAGTGGCAGACTCCTACGAGCAGTACTTC.

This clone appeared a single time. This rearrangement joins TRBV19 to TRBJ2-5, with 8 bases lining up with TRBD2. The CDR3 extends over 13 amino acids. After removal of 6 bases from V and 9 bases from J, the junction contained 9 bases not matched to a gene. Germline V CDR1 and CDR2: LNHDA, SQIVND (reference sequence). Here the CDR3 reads CASRGSAGGAQYF. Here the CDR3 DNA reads TGTGCCAGTAGGGGTAGCGCCGGGGGGGCCCAGTACTTC.

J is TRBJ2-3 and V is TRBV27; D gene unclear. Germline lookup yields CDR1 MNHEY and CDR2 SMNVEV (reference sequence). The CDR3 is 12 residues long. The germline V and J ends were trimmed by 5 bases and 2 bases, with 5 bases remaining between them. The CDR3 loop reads CASSTLTDTQYF. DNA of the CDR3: TGTGCCAGCAGTACTCTCACAGATACGCAGTATTTT.

Written as DNA, the CDR3 is TGTGCCAGCTCACCAACAGGTGAAAACATTCAGTACTTC. Protein product: CASSPTGENIQYF. This chain uses TRBV18 with TRBJ2-4; TRBD1 is a possible D gene (5 bases). There are 13 residues in the CDR3. V lost 2 bases and J 5 bases, leaving 7 bases between the germline ends. The V gene's germline CDR1 is KGHSH and CDR2 LQKENI. Full variable domain (outside the CDR3, taken from reference TRBV18 and TRBJ2-4): NAGVMQNPRHLVRRRGQEARLRCSPMKGHSHVYWYRQLPEEGLKFMVYLQKENIIDESGMPKERFSAEFPKEGPSILRIQQVVRGDSAAYFCASSPTGENIQYFGAGTRLSVL.

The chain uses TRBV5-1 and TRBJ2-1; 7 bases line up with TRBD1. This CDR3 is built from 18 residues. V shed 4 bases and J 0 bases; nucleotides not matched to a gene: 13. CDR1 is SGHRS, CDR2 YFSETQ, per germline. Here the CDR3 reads CASSRNRGRLRSYNEQFF. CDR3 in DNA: TGCGCCAGCAGCAGAAACAGGGGTCGGCTCCGCTCCTACAATGAGCAGTTCTTC.

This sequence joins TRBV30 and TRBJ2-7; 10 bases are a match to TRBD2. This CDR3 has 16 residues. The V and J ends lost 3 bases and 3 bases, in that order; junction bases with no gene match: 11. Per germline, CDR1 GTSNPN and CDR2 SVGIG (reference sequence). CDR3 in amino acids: CAWREKRASGSYEQYF. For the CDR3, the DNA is TGTGCCTGGAGGGAGAAGCGGGCTAGCGGGAGCTACGAGCAGTACTTC.

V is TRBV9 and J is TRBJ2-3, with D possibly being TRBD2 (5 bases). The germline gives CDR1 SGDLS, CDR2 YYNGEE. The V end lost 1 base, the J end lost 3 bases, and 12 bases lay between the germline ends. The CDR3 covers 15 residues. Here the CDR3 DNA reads TGTGCCAGCAGCGTAAGAGCTAGCCAGACAGATACGCAGTATTTT. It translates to CASSVRASQTDTQYF.

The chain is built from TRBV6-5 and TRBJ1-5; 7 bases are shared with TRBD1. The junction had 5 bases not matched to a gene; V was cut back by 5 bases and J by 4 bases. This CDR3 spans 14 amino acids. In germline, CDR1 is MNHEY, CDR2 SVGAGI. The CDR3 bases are TGTGCCAGCAGTGATCTACAGGGGAATCAGCCCCAGCATTTT. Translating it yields CASSDLQGNQPQHF.

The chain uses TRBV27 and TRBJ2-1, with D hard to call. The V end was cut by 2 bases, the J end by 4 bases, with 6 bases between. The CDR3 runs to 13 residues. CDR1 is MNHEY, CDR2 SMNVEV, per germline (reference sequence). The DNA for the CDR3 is TGTGCCAGCAGTTTAAACTCGTACAATGAGCAGTTCTTC. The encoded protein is CASSLNSYNEQFF.

The CDR3 nucleotides read TGTGCCACCAGCAGAGATCTCGGACAGAGAAATGTAGGGCAGTTCTTC. Its protein product is CATSRDLGQRNVGQFF. The chain combines TRBV15 with TRBJ2-1; perhaps TRBD1 as D (6 bases). Per the germline V gene, CDR1 is LNHNV and CDR2 is YYDKDF (reference sequence). V was pared by 0 bases and J by 12 bases, with 21 bases between. The CDR3 has 16 amino acids.

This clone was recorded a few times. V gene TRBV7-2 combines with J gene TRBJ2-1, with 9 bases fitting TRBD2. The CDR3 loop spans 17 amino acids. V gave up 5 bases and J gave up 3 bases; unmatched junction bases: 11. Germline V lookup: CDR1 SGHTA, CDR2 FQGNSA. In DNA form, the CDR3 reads TGTGCCAGCAGCCAAACTTGGCTAGCGGGGTACTACAATGAGCAGTTCTTC. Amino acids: CASSQTWLAGYYNEQFF.